Shown below are 24 T cell receptor beta chains from a single sample sequenced in a study of cytomegalovirus exposure and HLA in healthy donors. Primers included in the PCR were 60 Vbeta and 13 Jbeta primers. Profiled with immunoSEQ multiplex PCR; TCRdb holds only in-frame clones, not every one. Seen here are over 150,000 clones, 75% to 85% observed once, and the top ten hold about 0.64%. Sequencing was carried out using PBMCs. The receptors were gathered from a boy aged 5-17 years in good health and CMV-seronegative.

The chain has TRBV9 and TRBJ2-3, with 7 bases that match TRBD2. J was trimmed by 1 base and V by 0 bases; bases with no gene match: 11. Germline lookup yields CDR1 SGDLS and CDR2 YYNGEE. This CDR3 region has 18 residues. The CDR3 DNA reads TGTGCCAGCAGCGTAGGGTCGGTGAGCGGGGCTCGCACAGATACGCAGTATTTT. This encodes CASSVGSVSGARTDTQYF. The full variable domain, its missing parts supplied by reference TRBV9 and TRBJ2-3, is DSGVTQTPKHLITATGQRVTLRCSPRSGDLSVYWYQQSLDQGLQFLIQYYNGEERAKGNILERFSAQQFPDLHSELNLSSLELGDSALYFCASSVGSVSGARTDTQYFGPGTRLTVL.

This chain uses TRBV19 with TRBJ1-6; TRBD1 agrees at 9 bases. Germline loops: CDR1 LNHDA, CDR2 SQIVND (reference sequence). The CDR3 consists of 16 residues. Trimming removed 5 bases from V and 5 bases from J; junction bases left unmatched: 7. Written as DNA, the CDR3 is TGTGCCAGTAGTTTTGGAACAGGGGGCAATAATTCACCCCTCCACTTT. Its translation: CASSFGTGGNNSPLHF.

This clone has only a few counts. The rearrangement uses TRBV9 and TRBJ1-3; 7 bases line up with TRBD1. Per the germline V gene, CDR1 is SGDLS and CDR2 is YYNGEE. Trimming took 4 bases from V and 4 from J; bases not matched to a gene: 11. CDR3 length: 16 amino acids. The CDR3 DNA follows: TGTGCCAGCAGCCCCCCCCCGACAGGGCAAGGAAACACCATATATTTT. Translated, it gives CASSPPPTGQGNTIYF.

The chain recombines TRBV5-1 with TRBJ1-1, with no clear D. CDR3 size: 15 residues. V shed 3 bases and J shed 3 bases, with 15 bases lying between them. The germline V gene has CDR1 SGHRS and CDR2 YFSETQ. CDR3 DNA: TGCGCCAGCAGCTGGAAACAGCCGACGGACACTGAAGCTTTCTTT. Translating gives CASSWKQPTDTEAFF.

V gene TRBV19 combines with J gene TRBJ1-5, with TRBD1 matching 9 bases. CDR3 size: 16 residues. Germline V gene data show CDR1 as LNHDA and CDR2 as SQIVND (reference sequence). J was trimmed by 1 base and V by 6 bases; bases with no gene match: 7. The CDR3 region is CASSRTGEQSNQPQHF. The CDR3 nucleotides are TGTGCCAGTAGCCGGACAGGGGAACAAAGCAATCAGCCCCAGCATTTT.

The rearrangement links TRBV29-1 to TRBJ1-1, with 7 nucleotides matching TRBD1. The CDR3 runs to 13 residues. Germline loops: CDR1 SQVTM, CDR2 ANQGSEA. The ends lost 5 bases at V and 1 base at J; junction bases unmatched: 4. CDR3 residues: CSVSTGWNTEAFF. The CDR3, as DNA: TGCAGCGTTTCGACAGGGTGGAACACTGAAGCTTTCTTT. Variable domain in full (rest from reference TRBV29-1 and TRBJ1-1): SAVISQKPSRDICQRGTSLTIQCQVDSQVTMMFWYRQQPGQSLTLIATANQGSEATYESGFVIDKFPISRPNLTFSTLTVSNMSPEDSSIYLCSVSTGWNTEAFFGQGTRLTVV.

A word on this clone: Other DNA sequences of this sample code for an identical CDR3. The chain recombines TRBV6-4 with TRBJ2-1, with 9 nucleotides matching TRBD1. The CDR3 length is 15 residues. CDR1 is MRHNA and CDR2 is SNTAGT in the germline V gene. The ends lost 0 bases at V and 3 bases at J; junction bases unmatched: 0. CDR3 DNA: TGTGCCAGCAGTGACTCGACAGGGGGCTACAATGAGCAGTTCTTC. Protein sequence: CASSDSTGGYNEQFF.

The rearrangement uses TRBV7-9 and TRBJ2-5; 11 nucleotides agree with TRBD1. Germline values: CDR1 SEHNR, CDR2 FQNEAQ (reference sequence). The CDR3 is made up of 17 amino acids. The trim removed 4 bases at V and 4 bases at J, leaving 11 bases unmatched. Here the CDR3 DNA reads TGTGCCAGCAGCTCCGGGACAGGGGGGGAGAAGGGAGAGACCCAGTACTTC. Protein product: CASSSGTGGEKGETQYF.

CDR3 sequence: CASSLVVGRLQPQHF. The DNA of the CDR3 is TGTGCCAGCAGCTTAGTCGTCGGCAGGTTACAGCCCCAGCATTTT. The gene calls are TRBV7-8 and TRBJ1-5; unclear D gene. CDR3 length: 15 amino acids. V was cut by 1 base and J by 7 bases, with 14 bases left in between. CDR1 and CDR2 (germline): SGHVS, FQNEAQ. The full variable domain, with the rest looked up from reference TRBV7-8 and TRBJ1-5, is GAGVSQSPRYKVAKRGQDVALRCDPISGHVSLFWYQQALGQGPEFLTYFQNEAQLDKSGLPSDRFFAERPEGSVSTLKIQRTQQEDSAVYLCASSLVVGRLQPQHFGDGTRLSIL.

CDR3 residues: CAWSSSSGNTIYF. CDR3 coding DNA: TGTGCCTGGAGCTCCAGCTCTGGAAACACCATATATTTT. V and J are TRBV30 and TRBJ1-3; D is unclear. Per the germline V gene, CDR1 is GTSNPN and CDR2 is SVGIG (reference sequence). V lost 3 bases, J lost 0 bases, and 6 bases lay in between. The CDR3 runs 13 residues.

The CDR3: CASSYEGSGYTF. Written as DNA, the CDR3 is TGTGCCAGCAGTTACGAGGGTTCTGGCTACACCTTC. V usage is TRBV6-5 and J usage is TRBJ1-2; D is ambiguous. CDR1 is MNHEY, CDR2 SVGAGI, per germline. V lost 2 bases and J lost 7, with 8 bases in between. CDR3 length equals 12 residues.

This chain uses TRBV19 with TRBJ2-3; TRBD1 agrees at 8 bases. V lost 3 bases, J lost 3 bases, and 5 bases stayed unmatched. CDR1 LNHDA and CDR2 SQIVND come from the germline V gene (reference sequence). The CDR3 extends over 15 amino acids. This CDR3 reads CASSISTGETDTQYF. CDR3 sequence (DNA): TGTGCCAGTAGTATTTCGACAGGGGAAACAGATACGCAGTATTTT.

The genes are TRBV4-1 and TRBJ2-2; D may be TRBD2 (5 bases). This CDR3 region has 16 residues. Germline CDR1 is MGHRA and CDR2 is YSYEKL. The V gene lost 2 bases and the J gene lost 1 base, with 11 bases spanning the gap. The CDR3 DNA is TGCGCCAGCAGCCAACCTACTAGGAGGAACACCGGGGAGCTGTTTTTT. Translating it yields CASSQPTRRNTGELFF.

This clone appeared a single time. This chain joins TRBV19 and TRBJ2-7; TRBD2 matches at 8 bases. V lost 6 bases, J lost 7 bases, and 11 bases stayed unmatched. CDR3 length: 14 amino acids. Germline V CDR1 and CDR2: LNHDA, SQIVND (reference sequence). The CDR3 sequence is CASSWAGGREEQYF. The CDR3, as DNA: TGTGCCAGTAGCTGGGCGGGGGGTCGGGAAGAGCAGTACTTC.

The chain links TRBV2 to TRBJ2-1; TRBD2 matches at 11 bases. The junction had 14 bases not matched to a gene; V was cut back by 6 bases and J by 7 bases. This CDR3 has 17 residues. Per germline, CDR1 SNHLY and CDR2 FYNNEI. The chain's CDR3 is CASRPTSSGGPNNEQFF. CDR3 nucleotides: TGTGCCAGCAGGCCCACCTCTAGCGGGGGGCCCAATAATGAGCAGTTCTTC.

This chain links TRBV11-3 with TRBJ2-5; 7 bases are shared with TRBD2. Germline CDR1 is SGHNT and CDR2 is YENEEA. The junction had 5 bases not matched to a gene; V was cut back by 5 bases and J by 5 bases. The CDR3 loop spans 13 amino acids. The CDR3: CASSKGRVETQYF. In DNA form, the CDR3 reads TGTGCCAGCAGCAAAGGGAGGGTGGAGACCCAGTACTTC.

CDR3 region: CASSQTGNTEAFF. The CDR3 coding sequence is TGTGCCAGCAGCCAAACAGGTAACACTGAAGCTTTCTTT. The gene calls are TRBV5-4 and TRBJ1-1, with D possibly TRBD1 on 5 matching bases. This CDR3 is built from 13 residues. Germline V lookup: CDR1 SGHNT, CDR2 YYREEE (reference sequence). V was shortened by 4 bases and J by 2 bases, with 9 bases between the two germline ends.

This clone was seen only once. V and J are TRBV28 and TRBJ1-1; D possibly corresponds to TRBD1 (5 bases). Germline V gene sequence: CDR1 MDHEN, CDR2 SYDVKM. V dropped 8 bases and J dropped 2 bases, with 15 bases sitting between them. The CDR3 contains 14 residues. The CDR3 region has the DNA TGTGCCAGCGGATACAGGAGACCTAACACTGAAGCTTTCTTT. This encodes CASGYRRPNTEAFF.

This rearrangement joins TRBV5-1 to TRBJ2-1; 10 nucleotides line up with TRBD2. The CDR3 spans 16 residues. The junction had 8 bases not matched to a gene; V was cut back by 0 bases and J by 8 bases. CDR1 and CDR2 (germline): SGHRS, YFSETQ. This CDR3 reads CASSLVLAGVLDEQFF. The DNA of the CDR3 is TGCGCCAGCAGCTTGGTCCTAGCGGGAGTACTCGATGAGCAGTTCTTC. The full variable domain, with the rest looked up from reference TRBV5-1 and TRBJ2-1, is KAGVTQTPRYLIKTRGQQVTLSCSPISGHRSVSWYQQTPGQGLQFLFEYFSETQRNKGNFPGRFSGRQFSNSRSEMNVSTLELGDSALYLCASSLVLAGVLDEQFFGPGTRLTVL.

In the case of this clone: Other nucleotide sequences in the sample specify the same CDR3. The genes are TRBV6-5 and TRBJ1-4; 9 bases match TRBD1. There are 14 residues in the CDR3. J lost 3 bases, V lost 6 bases, and 2 bases had no gene match. Germline CDR1 reads MNHEY; CDR2 reads SVGAGI. CDR3 sequence (DNA): TGTGCCAGCAGGCGACAGGGGGCTAATGAAAAACTGTTTTTT. This translates into CASRRQGANEKLFF.

The rearrangement uses TRBV2 and TRBJ2-1, with D perhaps matching TRBD2 (6 bases). This CDR3 is built from 13 residues. The germline gives CDR1 SNHLY, CDR2 FYNNEI. Trimming left V 3 bases short and J 6 bases short, with 9 bases between. CDR3 amino acids: CASSDGGINEQFF. The DNA for the CDR3 is TGTGCCAGCAGTGATGGGGGGATCAATGAGCAGTTCTTC.

This chain links TRBV7-3 with TRBJ2-7, with 7 bases fitting TRBD2. Germline CDR1 is SGHTA and CDR2 is FQGTGA. The V gene end was trimmed by 2 bases and the J gene end by 2 bases; junction bases not matched to a gene: 12. CDR3 size: 17 residues. This CDR3 reads CASSLGTSSGTPYEQYF. DNA for the CDR3: TGTGCCAGCAGCTTAGGGACCTCCAGCGGGACCCCCTACGAGCAGTACTTC.

The chain recombines TRBV7-3 with TRBJ2-1; D is uncertain. The CDR3 has 13 amino acids. The V gene's germline CDR1 is SGHTA and CDR2 FQGTGA. V was clipped by 3 bases and J by 5 bases, with 8 bases between them. The CDR3 DNA reads as TGTGCCAGCAGCTTGGCAGGTAACAATGAGCAGTTCTTC. Amino acid sequence: CASSLAGNNEQFF.

This clone was detected only a few times. V gene TRBV6-6 combines with J gene TRBJ1-4, with D hard to call. The ends were cut back, 6 bases at V and 3 bases at J, with 11 bases in the middle. The CDR3 is 14 residues long. Germline V gene sequence: CDR1 MNHNY, CDR2 SVGAGI (reference sequence). The CDR3 DNA sequence: TGTGCCAGCAGGGACTCAAGATCTAATGAAAAACTGTTTTTT. This encodes CASRDSRSNEKLFF.